The 27 T cell receptor beta chains below all came from one sample that was sequenced in a study of T cell clonality in common variable immunodeficiency. Assay used: immunoSEQ multiplex PCR; TCRdb lists only in-frame clones, some missing. The sample contains around 40,000 clones, none of them singletons. Sample: peripheral blood mononuclear cells. These receptors originate from a person aged 18 to 69 in good health.

About this clone: The read halts 3 residues ahead of the CDR3 end, with the missing end drawn from the germline J gene. The chain has TRBV20-1 and TRBJ2-5; D may be TRBD2 (5 bases). Germline V gene data show CDR1 as DFQATT and CDR2 as SNEGSKA (reference sequence). The V end lost 3 bases, the J end lost 2 bases, and 7 bases lay between the germline ends. This CDR3 has 12 amino acids. Partial CDR3 DNA: TGCAGTGCTAGTTGGACTCAAGAGACC. This encodes CSASWTQET. The entire CDR3 sequence reads CSASWTQETQYF.

Notes on this clone: The read terminates 3 residues ahead of where the CDR3 ends, so the germline J gene completes it. The chain couples TRBV2 to TRBJ1-2; D unclear. The V and J ends lost 5 bases and 3 bases respectively, with 13 bases between them. The CDR3 extends over 14 amino acids. Germline CDR1 is SNHLY and CDR2 is FYNNEI. The CDR3 DNA, read in part, is TGTGCCAGCAGTATGCGTACCTCTGACTATGGC. The encoded protein is CASSMRTSDYG. In full, the CDR3 reads CASSMRTSDYGYTF.

Comments on this clone: The missing CDR3 end, 3 residues past where the read stops, is filled in from the germline J gene. The chain is built from TRBV19 and TRBJ1-2, with D perhaps matching TRBD1 (5 bases). The CDR3 is made up of 17 amino acids. Germline V gene sequence: CDR1 LNHDA, CDR2 SQIVND (reference sequence). The CDR3 here is CASSIATSGTYYGDYTF. The DNA read from the CDR3 is TGTGCCAGTAGTATAGCGACTAGCGGGACCTATTACGGTGAC.

This clone was found many times. The read terminates 3 residues before the CDR3 end, so the remaining end is supplied by the germline J gene. The chain combines TRBV30 with TRBJ2-2, with 7 bases that match TRBD1. Trimming at V came to 2 bases and at J to 0 bases, leaving 3 bases not matched to a gene. The germline CDR1 and CDR2 sequences are GTSNPN and SVGIG (reference sequence). The CDR3 loop spans 15 amino acids. CDR3 DNA, as far as it was read: TGTGCCTGGAGTCGGGACAGCGCGAACACCGGGGAG. This gives the protein CAWSRDSANTGE. The whole CDR3 is CAWSRDSANTGELFF.

In its sample, this clone was seen many times. The read halts 3 residues ahead of the CDR3 end, with the missing end drawn from the germline J gene. The chain couples TRBV6-2 or TRBV6-3 to TRBJ2-1, with 7 positions matching TRBD1. The CDR3 runs to 14 residues. V lost 9 bases and J lost 0; bases outside the gene matches: 5. Germline assignment: CDR1 MNHEY and CDR2 SVGEGT. The sequenced part of the CDR3 DNA is TGTGCCAGTTCAGGGGGAGCCTCCTACAATGAG. Protein sequence: CASSGGASYNE. The entire CDR3 protein reads CASSGGASYNEQFF.

This clone was found many times. Coverage ceases 3 residues before the CDR3 finishes, and the germline J gene fills in the end. The chain combines TRBV11-2 with TRBJ2-7; D possibly corresponds to TRBD2 (6 bases). The CDR3 contains 14 residues. The germline V gene has CDR1 SGHAT and CDR2 FQNNGV. Deletions cut 3 bases from V and 0 bases from J, with 9 bases between. CDR3 DNA (partial): TGTGCCAGCAGCTTTACGGAGGGCTCCTACGAG. Amino acid sequence: CASSFTEGSYE. The whole CDR3 sequence reads CASSFTEGSYEQYF.

This clone was observed at least ten times. The sequenced fragment ends 3 residues before the CDR3 boundary, so the rest is inferred from the germline J gene. The V call is TRBV12-3 or TRBV12-4, the J call TRBJ2-7; D unclear. The CDR3 has 13 residues. V was pared by 1 base and J by 3 bases, with 7 bases between. CDR3 region: CASSLEVSYEQYF. The CDR3 DNA, read in part, is TGTGCCAGCAGTTTAGAGGTCAGCTACGAG.

This clone was picked up many times. The read ends 3 residues early relative to the CDR3; the germline J gene fills the gap. The chain recombines TRBV20-1 with TRBJ1-1; D is possibly TRBD1 (6 bases). The germline V gene has CDR1 DFQATT and CDR2 SNEGSKA (reference sequence). This CDR3 has 14 amino acids. Trimming stripped 5 bases from V and 4 bases from J, with 17 bases between. CDR3 DNA (partial): TGCAGTGCTGCCCCCCGGACAGCCAGCACTGAA. As protein: CSAAPRTASTE. The CDR3 as a whole reads CSAAPRTASTEAFF.

This clone has at least ten counts. The read falls 3 residues short of the CDR3 end, and the missing part is taken from the germline J gene. The genes are TRBV11-2 and TRBJ1-5; D gene unclear. The CDR3 is made up of 15 amino acids. The germline gives CDR1 SGHAT, CDR2 FQNNGV. Trimming removed 0 bases from V and 0 bases from J, with 6 bases in between. This chain's CDR3 is CASSLDGDSNQPQHF. The part of the CDR3 DNA that was read is TGTGCCAGCAGCTTAGACGGGGATAGCAATCAGCCC.

Ten or more counts support this clone. The observed sequence ends 3 residues before the CDR3 terminus, with the missing tail filled in from the germline J gene. This chain links TRBV11-2 with TRBJ2-3; TRBD2 aligns across 9 bases. The germline V gene encodes CDR1 SGHAT and CDR2 FQNNGV. The CDR3 loop spans 15 amino acids. V shed 3 bases, J shed 4 bases, and the junction held 5 bases outside the gene matches. The sequenced part of the CDR3 DNA is TGTGCCAGCAGCTTGGGGCTAGCGGGATCAGATACG. It yields the protein CASSLGLAGSDT. The whole CDR3 is CASSLGLAGSDTQYF.

Many counts were recorded for this clone. The read terminates 3 residues ahead of where the CDR3 ends, so the germline J gene completes it. The chain carries TRBV29-1 and TRBJ1-1; unclear D gene. Germline V lookup: CDR1 SQVTM, CDR2 ANQGSEA. The V end lost 5 bases, the J end lost 5 bases, and 9 bases lay between the germline ends. The CDR3 sequence is 11 residues long. CDR3 sequence: CSVSSVTEAFF. The sequenced CDR3 bases are TGCAGCGTTTCCTCGGTAACTGAA.

At least ten counts were recorded for this clone. The read comes to an end 3 residues before the CDR3 does, leaving the germline J gene to fill in the end. The chain couples TRBV19 to TRBJ2-7; 10 bases match TRBD1. From germline, CDR1 is LNHDA and CDR2 SQIVND (reference sequence). V trimming: 4 bases; J trimming: 0 bases; junction bases outside the gene matches: 6. CDR3 length: 16 amino acids. CDR3 DNA, as far as it was read: TGTGCCAGTAGTACTCCGGGACAGGGGAGCTCCTACGAG. Its protein product is CASSTPGQGSSYE. Given in full, the CDR3 is CASSTPGQGSSYEQYF.

This clone was seen repeatedly, ten times or more. The read terminates 3 residues before the CDR3 end, so the remaining end is supplied by the germline J gene. The rearrangement links TRBV5-1 to TRBJ2-7; 16 bases map to TRBD2. Germline loops: CDR1 SGHRS, CDR2 YFSETQ. There are 15 residues in the CDR3. V lost 4 bases and J lost 5; bases outside the gene matches: 3. The CDR3 loop reads CASSQGLAGGDEQYF. The part of the CDR3 DNA that was read is TGCGCCAGCAGCCAGGGACTAGCGGGGGGGGACGAG. The variable domain in full, completed from reference TRBV5-1 and TRBJ2-7, reads KAGVTQTPRYLIKTRGQQVTLSCSPISGHRSVSWYQQTPGQGLQFLFEYFSETQRNKGNFPGRFSGRQFSNSRSEMNVSTLELGDSALYLCASSQGLAGGDEQYFGPGTRLTVT.

This clone was picked up many times. Coverage ceases 3 residues before the CDR3 finishes, and the germline J gene fills in the end. This chain uses TRBV20-1 with TRBJ1-5; D gene unclear. There are 14 residues in the CDR3. Germline V gene sequence: CDR1 DFQATT, CDR2 SNEGSKA (reference sequence). V lost 0 bases to trimming and J lost 5 bases, with 11 bases between them. Incomplete CDR3 DNA: TGCAGTGCTAGAGATACTAGGGATGATCAGCCC. Amino acids: CSARDTRDDQP. The complete CDR3 reads CSARDTRDDQPQHF.

This clone was recorded at least ten times. Incomplete CDR3 DNA: TGCAGTGCTAGAGAGGGGGGGGCGAGGACTGAA. This gives the protein CSAREGGARTE. The whole CDR3 sequence reads CSAREGGARTEAFF. This sequence joins TRBV20-1 and TRBJ1-1; TRBD1 is a possible D gene (6 bases). The CDR3 extends 3 residues past the end of the read, so its final part is completed from the germline J gene. The CDR3 runs 14 residues. CDR1 and CDR2 (germline): DFQATT, SNEGSKA (reference sequence). Trimming pared 0 bases from V and 5 bases from J, leaving 13 bases between.

The table lists this clone with many counts. The read comes to an end 3 residues before the CDR3 does, leaving the germline J gene to fill in the end. The chain couples TRBV30 to TRBJ2-7, with D maybe TRBD1 (5 bases). The CDR3 spans 14 residues. From germline, CDR1 is GTSNPN and CDR2 SVGIG (reference sequence). The germline V and J ends were trimmed by 5 bases and 0 bases, with 14 bases remaining between them. The CDR3 loop reads CAWSPDTSSYEQYF. The sequenced part of the CDR3 DNA is TGTGCCTGGTCCCCGGACACCAGCTCCTACGAG.

This clone has a count of ten or more. The read falls 3 residues short of the CDR3 end, and the missing part is taken from the germline J gene. The rearrangement joins TRBV2 to TRBJ2-7; D might be TRBD1 (5 bases). The germline CDR1 and CDR2 sequences are SNHLY and FYNNEI. The CDR3 length is 15 residues. The V end was cut by 3 bases, the J end by 0 bases, with 12 bases between. The sequenced part of the CDR3 DNA is TGTGCCAGCAGTGATGGGGCGCCAACCTCCTACGAG. This codes for CASSDGAPTSYE. The CDR3 in full is CASSDGAPTSYEQYF.

This clone was seen ten or more times. Read coverage stops 3 residues before the CDR3 terminus; the germline J gene supplies the remainder. This chain uses TRBV30 with TRBJ1-4; a possible D gene is TRBD1 (6 bases). Per the germline V gene, CDR1 is GTSNPN and CDR2 is SVGIG (reference sequence). Trimming removed 2 bases from V and 7 bases from J, with 17 bases in between. This CDR3 is 15 amino acids long. CDR3 amino acids: CAWSQRGRGGEKLFF. The CDR3 DNA, read in part, is TGTGCCTGGAGTCAGAGGGGCAGGGGTGGTGAAAAA.

As to this clone: The read comes to an end 3 residues before the CDR3 does, leaving the germline J gene to fill in the end. The rearrangement uses TRBV11-1 and TRBJ1-1, with a possible D match to TRBD1 (5 bases). This CDR3 spans 13 amino acids. Trimming removed 3 bases at V and 5 bases at J, with 10 bases between. Germline CDR1 is SGHAT and CDR2 is FQDESV (reference sequence). Partial CDR3 DNA: TGTGCCAGCAGCTTCCCCGGGGGAACTGAA. Encoded protein: CASSFPGGTE. From start to end, the CDR3 is CASSFPGGTEAFF.

This clone was recorded at least ten times. The read comes to an end 3 residues before the CDR3 does, leaving the germline J gene to fill in the end. V usage is TRBV30 and J usage is TRBJ2-3; 14 bases fit TRBD2. This CDR3 region has 15 residues. Germline V gene sequence: CDR1 GTSNPN, CDR2 SVGIG (reference sequence). The J segment lost 6 bases and the V segment lost 2 bases, leaving 4 bases of the junction unmatched. CDR3 region: CAWSLTSGGADTQYF. Incomplete CDR3 DNA: TGTGCCTGGAGTTTGACTAGCGGGGGGGCCGATACG.

This clone was observed many times. Read coverage stops 3 residues before the CDR3 terminus; the germline J gene supplies the remainder. This chain uses TRBV10-1 with TRBJ2-7; 8 bases match TRBD2. The V gene's germline CDR1 is WNHNN and CDR2 SYGVQD (reference sequence). This CDR3 is 16 amino acids long. Germline trimming cut 6 bases from V and 0 bases from J; bases unmatched to any gene: 10. CDR3 in amino acids: CASSPGRGRTSYEQYF. The DNA read from the CDR3 is TGCGCCAGCAGCCCCGGGCGCGGGAGGACCTCCTACGAG.

This clone was found many times. Coverage ceases 3 residues before the CDR3 finishes, and the germline J gene fills in the end. The V and J genes are TRBV28 and TRBJ2-1, with D possibly being TRBD1 (6 bases). This CDR3 has 15 amino acids. The germline CDR1 and CDR2 sequences are MDHEN and SYDVKM. Trimming took off 3 bases at V and 6 bases at J, with 15 bases between the two ends. The CDR3 DNA, read in part, is TGTGCCAGCAGTTTGTACAGGGAGTCCCGCAATGAG. Amino acid sequence: CASSLYRESRNE. The entire CDR3 reads CASSLYRESRNEQFF.

In its sample, this clone was seen many times. The read is 3 residues too short to cover the CDR3 end, so that end is filled in from the germline J gene. V usage is TRBV10-3 and J usage is TRBJ2-3; D remains unclear. The ends were cut back, 6 bases at V and 0 bases at J, with 7 bases in the middle. The CDR3 length is 13 residues. CDR1 is ENHRY, CDR2 SYGVKD, per germline. The CDR3 loop is CAIRLTSTDTQYF. CDR3 DNA (partial): TGTGCCATCAGATTGACTAGCACAGATACG.

Many counts were recorded for this clone. The junction departs from the called germline gene at one end, perhaps through a read error. The CDR3 goes on 3 residues after the read ends, and that part is filled in from the germline J gene. The V call is TRBV6-2 or TRBV6-3, the J call TRBJ2-1; possible D gene TRBD1, 6 bases. CDR1 is MNHEY, CDR2 SVGEGT, per germline. The CDR3 is made up of 13 amino acids. The CDR3 sequence is CASTYGTYNEQFF. CDR3 DNA, as far as it was read: TGTGCCAGCACTTACGGGACATACAATGAG.

This clone was seen repeatedly, ten times or more. The missing CDR3 end, 3 residues past where the read stops, is filled in from the germline J gene. The V gene is TRBV28, the J gene TRBJ2-1; D gene uncertain. The V and J ends lost 4 bases and 0 bases respectively, with 13 bases between them. The CDR3 runs 16 residues. Germline-derived CDR1 and CDR2 are MDHEN and SYDVKM. The part of the CDR3 DNA that was read is TGTGCCAGCAGTTCACTCTCCTCTAGCTCCTACAATGAG. It encodes CASSSLSSSSYNE. The entire CDR3 reads CASSSLSSSSYNEQFF.

This clone was picked up many times. The read falls 3 residues short of the CDR3 end, and the missing part is taken from the germline J gene. The V and J genes are TRBV30 and TRBJ1-2; D might be TRBD1 (5 bases). V was pared by 0 bases and J by 1 base, with 18 bases between. CDR3 length: 17 residues. Germline CDR1 GTSNPN, CDR2 SVGIG (reference sequence). CDR3 in amino acids: CAWSVPSRTPVNYGYTF. The sequenced CDR3 bases are TGTGCCTGGAGTGTACCGTCAAGGACACCCGTTAACTATGGC.

This clone appeared many times. The read ends 3 residues before the CDR3 terminus; that terminus is restored from the germline J gene. V is TRBV13 and J is TRBJ1-5; the match to TRBD1 covers 7 bases. Germline CDR1 and CDR2: PRHDT and FYEKMQ (reference sequence). V shed 3 bases and J 6 bases; nucleotides not matched to a gene: 2. CDR3 size: 13 residues. The CDR3 sequence is CASSLEGAQPQHF. CDR3 DNA, as far as it was read: TGTGCCAGCAGCTTGGAGGGGGCTCAGCCC. Drawing the rest from reference TRBV13 and TRBJ1-5, the complete variable domain is AAGVIQSPRHLIKEKRETATLKCYPIPRHDTVYWYQQGPGQDPQFLISFYEKMQSDKGSIPDRFSAQQFSDYHSELNMSSLELGDSALYFCASSLEGAQPQHFGDGTRLSIL.